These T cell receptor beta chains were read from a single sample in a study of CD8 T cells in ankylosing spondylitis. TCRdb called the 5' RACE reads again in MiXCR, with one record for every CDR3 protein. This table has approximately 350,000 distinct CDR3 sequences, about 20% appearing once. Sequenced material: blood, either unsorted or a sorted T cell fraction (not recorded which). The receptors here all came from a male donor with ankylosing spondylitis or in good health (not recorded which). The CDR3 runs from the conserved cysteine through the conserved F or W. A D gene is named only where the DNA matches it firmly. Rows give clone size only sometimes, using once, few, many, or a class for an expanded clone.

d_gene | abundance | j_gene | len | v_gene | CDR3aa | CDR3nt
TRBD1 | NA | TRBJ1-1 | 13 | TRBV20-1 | CSASPGTGGVAFF | TGCAGTGCTAGCCCCGGGACAGGGGGCGTAGCTTTCTTT
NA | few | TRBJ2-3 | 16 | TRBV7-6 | CASSLGSVGVPDTQYF | TGTGCCAGCAGCTTAGGGTCGGTAGGGGTCCCAGATACGCAGTATTTT
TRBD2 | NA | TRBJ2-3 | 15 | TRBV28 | CASSFAGGYTDTQYF | TGTGCCAGCAGTTTTGCGGGGGGGTACACAGATACGCAGTATTTT
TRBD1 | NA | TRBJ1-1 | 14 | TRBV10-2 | CASTPDRVGTEAFF | TGCGCCAGCACCCCGGACAGGGTCGGCACTGAAGCTTTCTTT
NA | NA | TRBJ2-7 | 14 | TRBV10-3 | CAISELPESYEQYF | TGTGCCATCAGTGAGCTTCCAGAATCCTACGAGCAGTACTTC
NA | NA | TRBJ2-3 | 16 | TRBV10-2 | CASKLQGLVQTDTQYF | TGCGCCAGCAAACTGCAGGGTTTGGTGCAGACAGATACGCAGTATTTT
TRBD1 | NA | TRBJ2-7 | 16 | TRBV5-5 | CASSLVIRDRADEQYF | TGTGCCAGCAGCTTGGTAATTCGGGACAGGGCGGACGAGCAGTACTTC
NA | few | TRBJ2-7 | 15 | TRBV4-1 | CASSQGKGTTYEQYF | TGCGCCAGCAGCCAAGGGAAGGGGACAACCTACGAGCAGTACTTC
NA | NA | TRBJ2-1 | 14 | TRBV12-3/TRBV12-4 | CASSLSSGAVEQFF | TGTGCCAGCAGTTTATCATCAGGGGCGGTAGAGCAGTTCTTC
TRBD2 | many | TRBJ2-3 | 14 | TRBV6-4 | CASSGGGATDTQYF | TGTGCCAGCAGTGGCGGGGGGGCCACAGATACGCAGTATTTT
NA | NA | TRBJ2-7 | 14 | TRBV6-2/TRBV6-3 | CASSGWGETYEQYF | TGTGCCAGCAGCGGATGGGGCGAAACCTACGAGCAGTACTTC
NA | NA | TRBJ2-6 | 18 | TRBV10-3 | CAISPDNPFASGANVLTF | TGTGCCATCAGTCCCGACAACCCTTTTGCTTCGGGGGCCAACGTCCTGACTTTC
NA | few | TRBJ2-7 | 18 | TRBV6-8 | CASSYSKSPGKSSYEQYF | TGTGCCAGCAGTTACTCGAAAAGTCCGGGTAAGAGCTCCTACGAGCAGTACTTC
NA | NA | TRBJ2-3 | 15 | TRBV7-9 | CASSLVLAGPDTQYF | TGTGCCAGCAGCTTAGTACTAGCTGGCCCAGATACGCAGTATTTT
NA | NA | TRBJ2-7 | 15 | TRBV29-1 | CSVETSGPSSYEQYF | TGCAGCGTTGAGACATCGGGCCCGAGCTCCTACGAGCAGTACTTC
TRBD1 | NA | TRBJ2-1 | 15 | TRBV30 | CAWLRLGQGPAEQFF | TGTGCCTGGCTCCGCCTGGGACAGGGGCCCGCTGAGCAGTTCTTC
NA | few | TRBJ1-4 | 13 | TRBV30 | CAWRGQGNEKLFF | TGTGCCTGGAGGGGGCAGGGAAATGAAAAACTGTTTTTT
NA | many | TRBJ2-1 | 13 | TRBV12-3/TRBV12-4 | CASSFDTDNEQFF | TGTGCCAGCAGTTTTGACACAGACAATGAGCAGTTCTTC
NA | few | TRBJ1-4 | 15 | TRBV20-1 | CSAQNTVGINEKLFF | TGCAGTGCCCAAAATACCGTGGGCATTAATGAAAAACTGTTTTTT
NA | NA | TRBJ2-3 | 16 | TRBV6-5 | CASSYGMAFGTDTQYF | TGTGCCAGCAGTTACGGAATGGCCTTTGGCACAGATACGCAGTATTTT
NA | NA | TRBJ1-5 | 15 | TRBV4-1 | CASSQAHPGIQPQHF | TGCGCCAGCAGCCAAGCTCATCCCGGGATTCAGCCCCAGCATTTT
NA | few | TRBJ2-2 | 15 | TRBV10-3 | CAISDQFWSSGELFF | TGTGCCATCAGTGACCAGTTTTGGTCGTCCGGGGAGCTGTTTTTT
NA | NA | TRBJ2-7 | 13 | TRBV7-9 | CASRSGSSYEQYF | TGTGCCAGCAGGAGCGGGTCCTCCTACGAGCAGTACTTC
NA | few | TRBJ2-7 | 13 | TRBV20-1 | CSARDGGSYEQYF | TGCAGTGCTAGAGATGGGGGTTCCTACGAGCAGTACTTC